This T cell receptor (beta chain) was recorded in a study of memory B cells and T cells in multiple sclerosis. The study, taken as a whole, reports: Shared clonotype counts depended on differing compartment clone-set sizes and were normalized.

Data came from immunoSEQ multiplex PCR; TCRdb stores just in-frame clones and leaves some out. The profile shows 25,000 to 35,000 clones, 86% of them singletons. Separate sequencing covered autoproliferating (CFSE-dim) and non-proliferating (CFSE-high) T cells from stimulus-free culture. Replicate wells were pooled after more than six days of stimulus-free culture of more than 45 million CFSE-labeled PBMCs. PBMCs were labeled with around 0.5 uM CFSE and cultured without exogenous stimuli. As to this clone: Its cognate antigen is unknown.

The CDR3 is 16 residues long. The ends were cut back, 5 bases at V and 2 bases at J, with 17 bases in the middle. Germline CDR1 is SGHAT and CDR2 is FQDESV (reference sequence). The specimen was PBMCs from blood kept in culture. This sequence originates from a human donor with multiple sclerosis. V usage is TRBV11-1 and J usage is TRBJ2-3; D possibly uses TRBD1 or TRBD2 (6 bases each). The CDR3 spells CASSHRTGAITDTQYF. The CDR3 region has the DNA TGTGCCAGCAGCCACCGTACGGGGGCGATCACAGATACGCAGTATTTT.